Only a few counts were recorded for the clone carrying this T cell receptor (beta chain). Trimming stripped 6 bases from V and 0 bases from J, with 17 bases between. Per germline, CDR1 MDHEN and CDR2 SYDVKM. There are 16 residues in the CDR3. This sample was included in a study of blood T cells in healthy people across ages. Combining a sample-barcoded 5' primer with a J-beta primer mix, a second PCR ran for roughly 7 to 11 cycles. One entry per CDR3 protein, called by TCRdb with MiXCR from the 5' RACE reads. The sample gives 800,000 to 950,000 distinct CDR3 sequences, roughly 29% of which show up once; roughly 10% is in the top ten. This same sample was also taken into another study, of T cells of mothers and their children.

The clonotype comes from a woman in her 40s in good health. The chain carries TRBV28 and TRBJ1-1; D perhaps matches TRBD1 (5 bases). The specimen sequenced was blood. The CDR3 DNA sequence: TGTGCCAGCAGAAAGGGACGGGCAACTATGAACACTGAAGCTTTCTTT. This codes for CASRKGRATMNTEAFF.